This T cell receptor beta chain came from a study of cytomegalovirus exposure and HLA in healthy donors. Overall study findings and caveats: Other equally common chains were less clonally expanded than HLA-associated TCR beta chains, a later analysis showed. Using a false discovery rate of 0.05, a later analysis showed that 15,000 to 20,000 TCR beta sequences were associated with HLA alleles. The authors judged a highly shared variant cluster likely a sequencing artifact.

The PCR contained 60 Vbeta and 13 Jbeta primers. Here immunoSEQ multiplex PCR was the method, and the copy in TCRdb shows in-frame clones only, minus some. The sample lists roughly 120,000 clones; around 80% were seen once. V was cut by 4 bases and J by 1 base, with 14 bases left in between. Germline V CDR1 and CDR2: SGHNT, YYREEE (reference sequence). This CDR3 contains 15 residues. For this clone: No antigen is known for it.

The TCR originated in a man between 18 and 29 years old in good health and CMV-seronegative. What was sequenced was PBMCs. The V and J genes are TRBV5-4 and TRBJ1-1; no reliable D call. CDR3 bases: TGTGCCAGCAGCCCATACCGTCGGGAGAACACTGAAGCTTTCTTT. Encoded protein: CASSPYRRENTEAFF.